A single sample is the source of the 32 T cell receptor beta chains below, sequenced in a study of CD8+CD57+ T cells in acquired aplastic anemia. The study profiled TCR beta VDJ and CDR3 using genomic DNA as template. One entry per CDR3 protein, called by TCRdb with MiXCR from the reads. The table has tens of thousands of distinct CDR3 sequences, roughly half seen once. The specimen sequenced was sorted CD4+, CD8+, or CD8+CD57+ T cells (not recorded which) from PBMCs. The receptors were sampled from a human donor in good health, serving as a control.

The chain links TRBV7-8 to TRBJ1-5; D remains ambiguous. Germline lookup yields CDR1 SGHVS and CDR2 FQNEAQ. The CDR3 consists of 15 residues. With 2 bases removed from V and 7 bases from J, the gap between germline ends came to 15 bases. CDR3 protein: CASSLFTDSSQPQHF. DNA of the CDR3: TGTGCCAGCAGCTTATTCACGGACTCAAGCCAGCCCCAGCATTTT.

This clonotype was recorded many times. The chain joins TRBV9 to TRBJ2-1; the match to TRBD2 covers 7 bases. Germline values: CDR1 SGDLS, CDR2 YYNGEE. CDR3 length: 14 amino acids. V lost 0 bases and J lost 5; bases outside the gene matches: 2. The CDR3 coding sequence is TGTGCCAGCAGCGTAGGGGGACTAAACAATGAGCAGTTCTTC. This codes for CASSVGGLNNEQFF.

The chain recombines TRBV25-1 with TRBJ1-1; 7 bases line up with TRBD1. This CDR3 region has 15 residues. The trim removed 2 bases at V and 4 bases at J, leaving 7 bases unmatched. Germline V gene lookup returns CDR1 MGHDK and CDR2 SYGVNS. CDR3 region: CASSERVGGVTEAFF. CDR3 nucleotide sequence: TGTGCCAGCAGTGAACGTGTAGGGGGCGTCACTGAAGCTTTCTTT.

V usage is TRBV5-4 and J usage is TRBJ1-1; 8 nucleotides line up with TRBD1. The V gene's germline CDR1 is SGHNT and CDR2 YYREEE (reference sequence). The CDR3 spans 15 residues. Germline trimming cut 4 bases from V and 1 base from J; bases unmatched to any gene: 6. In DNA, the CDR3 is TGTGCCAGCAGCCTGGGGACAGGATGGAACACTGAAGCTTTCTTT. This translates into CASSLGTGWNTEAFF.

The chain uses TRBV25-1 and TRBJ1-2; D may be TRBD1 (5 bases). With 3 bases removed from V and 8 bases from J, the gap between germline ends came to 22 bases. CDR3 length: 16 residues. Germline CDR1 is MGHDK and CDR2 is SYGVNS. CDR3 sequence reads: CASSDSLIGWGRGYTF. As DNA, the CDR3 is TGTGCCAGCAGTGATTCACTTATCGGCTGGGGGAGGGGCTACACCTTC.

The rearrangement uses TRBV29-1 and TRBJ2-2; possible D gene TRBD2, 5 bases. The germline V gene encodes CDR1 SQVTM and CDR2 ANQGSEA. V dropped 1 base and J dropped 0 bases, with 12 bases sitting between them. The CDR3 is 16 residues long. The CDR3 DNA reads as TGCAGCGTTGAAGCCGGAGAGGGAACGAACACCGGGGAGCTGTTTTTT. Encoded protein: CSVEAGEGTNTGELFF.

This clonotype appeared a single time. This chain joins TRBV25-1 and TRBJ2-7, with 7 bases aligning to TRBD1. After removal of 7 bases from V and 4 bases from J, the junction contained 13 bases not matched to a gene. This CDR3 has 15 amino acids. CDR1 and CDR2 (germline): MGHDK, SYGVNS. CDR3 in amino acids: CASNVARSRGYEQYF. For the CDR3, the DNA is TGTGCCAGCAATGTCGCCCGATCCAGGGGGTACGAGCAGTACTTC.

This clonotype was counted at least ten times. The chain recombines TRBV12-3 or TRBV12-4 with TRBJ2-3; perhaps TRBD2 as D (7 bases). This CDR3 is 14 amino acids long. Trimming left V 6 bases short and J 6 bases short, with 16 bases between. The CDR3 sequence: CASSPVRGADTQYF. The DNA of the CDR3 is TGTGCCAGCAGCCCCGTCCGGGGGGCTGATACGCAGTATTTT.

In its sample, this clonotype was seen many times. The rearrangement links TRBV7-9 to TRBJ2-5, with a possible D match to TRBD1 (5 bases). The CDR3 sequence is 13 residues long. V was pared by 3 bases and J by 5 bases, with 10 bases between. The germline V gene encodes CDR1 SEHNR and CDR2 FQNEAQ (reference sequence). CDR3 sequence (DNA): TGTGCCAGCAGCTTCAGGGTGGATGAGACCCAGTACTTC. Protein: CASSFRVDETQYF.

This chain links TRBV13 with TRBJ1-1, with D unresolved. Looked up from germline, CDR1 is PRHDT and CDR2 is FYEKMQ (reference sequence). The CDR3 covers 14 residues. Trimming removed 2 bases at V and 2 bases at J, with 9 bases between. The CDR3 loop is CASSLRRGNTEAFF. The CDR3 bases are TGTGCCAGCAGCTTAAGACGAGGCAACACTGAAGCTTTCTTT.

This clonotype is large in the sample. V usage is TRBV6-4 and J usage is TRBJ1-2, with unresolved D. The CDR3 is 10 amino acids. Germline V lookup: CDR1 MRHNA, CDR2 SNTAGT. V was shortened by 4 bases and J by 7 bases, with 4 bases between the two germline ends. DNA for the CDR3: TGTGCCAGCAGTGTTGCTGGCTACACCTTC. As protein: CASSVAGYTF.

The chain combines TRBV9 with TRBJ1-5; 7 nucleotides line up with TRBD1. Germline CDR1 is SGDLS and CDR2 is YYNGEE. V was clipped by 4 bases and J by 2 bases; unmatched bases: 9. The CDR3 runs 16 residues. The CDR3 here is CASSSGGDSRNQPQHF. The CDR3 region has the DNA TGTGCCAGCAGCTCAGGGGGGGACAGCCGCAATCAGCCCCAGCATTTT.

The chain has TRBV15 and TRBJ1-1; 10 nucleotides match TRBD1. Germline V gives CDR1 LNHNV, CDR2 YYDKDF (reference sequence). V shed 4 bases and J 5 bases; nucleotides not matched to a gene: 4. CDR3 length: 14 residues. CDR3 in amino acids: CATSIGGQGTEAFF. In nucleotides, the CDR3 is TGTGCCACCAGCATAGGGGGACAGGGGACTGAAGCTTTCTTT. Looking up the rest from reference TRBV15 and TRBJ1-1 gives the full variable domain: DAMVIQNPRYQVTQFGKPVTLSCSQTLNHNVMYWYQQKSSQAPKLLFHYYDKDFNNEADTPDNFQSRRPNTSFCFLDIRSPGLGDTAMYLCATSIGGQGTEAFFGQGTRLTVV.

This clonotype appeared many times. V is TRBV19 and J is TRBJ2-5; D is possibly TRBD2 (6 bases). Germline CDR1 and CDR2: LNHDA and SQIVND (reference sequence). CDR3 length: 15 residues. Trimming left V 5 bases short and J 4 bases short, with 17 bases between. CDR3 amino acids: CASSGGSRAGETQYF. The CDR3 coding sequence is TGTGCCAGTAGTGGGGGGTCCAGGGCTGGAGAGACCCAGTACTTC.

This clonotype turned up a few times. The gene calls are TRBV9 and TRBJ2-3; 15 bases are a match to TRBD2. Germline values: CDR1 SGDLS, CDR2 YYNGEE. The CDR3 extends over 15 amino acids. J was trimmed by 3 bases and V by 5 bases; bases with no gene match: 1. The CDR3 DNA is TGTGCCAGCAGAGGACTAGCGGGGGGGACAGATACGCAGTATTTT. Encoded protein: CASRGLAGGTDTQYF.

With regard to this clonotype: The junction differs from germline at one of its ends, possibly a read error. The chain carries TRBV29-1 and TRBJ2-6; 8 bases map to TRBD1. Germline V gene lookup returns CDR1 SQVTM and CDR2 ANQGSEA. The CDR3 extends over 12 amino acids. Here the CDR3 DNA reads TGCAGCGTACGGGGGACAGGAGGTCCTGAAGCTTTC. Protein sequence: CSVRGTGGPEAF.

The chain has TRBV25-1 and TRBJ2-7, with D hard to call. The length of the CDR3 is 13 residues. V lost 10 bases and J lost 3, with 16 bases in between. CDR1 is MGHDK and CDR2 is SYGVNS in the germline V gene. Written as DNA, the CDR3 is TGTGCCACCCTGGACGGACCTCACTACGAGCAGTACTTC. Encoded protein: CATLDGPHYEQYF.

This clonotype was seen ten or more times. This chain links TRBV11-2 with TRBJ2-7, with D possibly called TRBD1 or TRBD2 (5 bases each). CDR3 length: 17 residues. Trimming removed 2 bases at V and 0 bases at J, with 17 bases between. CDR1 and CDR2 from the germline V gene are SGHAT and FQNNGV. CDR3 nucleotide sequence: TGTGCCAGCAGCTTATCCTTGGGGGAGCTAAGCTCCTACGAGCAGTACTTC. Amino acids: CASSLSLGELSSYEQYF.

The chain combines TRBV27 with TRBJ1-5, with a weak D call TRBD1 (6 bases). From germline, CDR1 is MNHEY and CDR2 SMNVEV (reference sequence). There are 14 residues in the CDR3. The V end lost 2 bases, the J end lost 6 bases, and 11 bases lay between the germline ends. In nucleotides, the CDR3 is TGTGCCAGCAGTTTACTACAGGGCGGTCAGCCCCAGCATTTT. This encodes CASSLLQGGQPQHF.

The chain links TRBV7-9 to TRBJ2-7; TRBD1 might be the D (6 bases). The CDR3 is 14 amino acids. V lost 2 bases, J lost 3 bases, and 11 bases lay in between. The germline gives CDR1 SEHNR, CDR2 FQNEAQ (reference sequence). CDR3: CASSLWDTHYEQYF. DNA for the CDR3: TGTGCCAGCAGCTTATGGGACACTCACTACGAGCAGTACTTC.

This sequence joins TRBV24-1 and TRBJ2-1; no clear D. The CDR3 loop spans 14 amino acids. V gave up 4 bases and J gave up 0 bases, with 6 bases separating them. Germline assignment: CDR1 KGHDR and CDR2 SFDVKD. CDR3 sequence (DNA): TGTGCCACCAGTGAAGGTATCTCCTACAATGAGCAGTTCTTC. This encodes CATSEGISYNEQFF.

The chain recombines TRBV9 with TRBJ2-5; 11 bases match TRBD2. The CDR3 is 17 residues long. The V and J ends lost 0 bases and 3 bases, in that order; junction bases with no gene match: 7. Looked up from germline, CDR1 is SGDLS and CDR2 is YYNGEE. The CDR3 DNA follows: TGTGCCAGCAGCGTAGAACTAGCGGGGGCCGGGGAAGAGACCCAGTACTTC. The encoded protein is CASSVELAGAGEETQYF.

The chain has TRBV24-1 and TRBJ2-3, with TRBD1 as a possible D gene (5 bases). Per the germline V gene, CDR1 is KGHDR and CDR2 is SFDVKD. The CDR3 has 14 amino acids. Trimming took off 6 bases at V and 0 bases at J, with 9 bases between the two ends. The CDR3 nucleotides read TGTGCCACCAGTTTGACAGTTAGCACAGATACGCAGTATTTT. Encoded protein: CATSLTVSTDTQYF.

The table lists this clonotype with a few counts. A read error may explain this, as a much larger clone is one base away. The conserved phenylalanine or tryptophan normally closing the CDR3 is absent here, so this likely arose from a read error. The gene calls are TRBV7-8 and TRBJ1-3; 7 bases match TRBD1. J gave up 5 bases and V 5 bases, and 12 bases lay outside the gene matches. Germline CDR1 and CDR2: SGHVS and FQNEAQ. The CDR3 is made up of 16 amino acids. This CDR3 reads CASSERTGEVRNTIYL. The CDR3 DNA sequence: TGTGCCAGCAGCGAGCGCACAGGGGAAGTGAGAAACACCATATATCTT.

J is TRBJ1-3 and V is TRBV12-3 or TRBV12-4, with unresolved D. Trimming removed 5 bases at V and 0 bases at J, with 8 bases between. The CDR3 length is 14 residues. CDR3 sequence reads: CASSHDNSGNTIYF. The CDR3 nucleotides are TGTGCCAGCAGTCACGACAACTCTGGAAACACCATATATTTT.

This clonotype appeared a few times. The CDR3 coding sequence is TGTGCCAGCAGAGACGGTGACACTGAAGCTTTCTTT. Protein product: CASRDGDTEAFF. The chain carries TRBV28 and TRBJ1-1; D remains unclear. This CDR3 region has 12 residues. The V and J ends lost 6 bases and 3 bases respectively, with 8 bases between them. Germline-derived CDR1 and CDR2 are MDHEN and SYDVKM.

On this clonotype: The junction and the germline gene differ at one end; a read error may be behind it. J is TRBJ2-7 and V is TRBV7-9, with unresolved D. This CDR3 is 11 amino acids long. Germline CDR1 reads SEHNR; CDR2 reads FQNEAQ (reference sequence). The CDR3 DNA reads as TGTGCCAGCCCCAGCCAGTATGAGCAGCACTTC. This gives the protein CASPSQYEQHF.

This clonotype was found a few times. The chain links TRBV20-1 to TRBJ1-4; D might be TRBD1 (5 bases). This CDR3 has 17 residues. Trimming removed 0 bases at V and 5 bases at J, with 19 bases between. The germline gives CDR1 DFQATT, CDR2 SNEGSKA (reference sequence). The CDR3 spells CSARDHLRQGKNEKLFF. The CDR3 DNA is TGCAGTGCTAGAGATCATCTTCGCCAGGGAAAGAATGAAAAACTGTTTTTT.

Comments on this clonotype: Possible read error: a much larger clone is one base away. For the CDR3, the DNA is TGCGCCAGCAGCTGGACAGCCGAGGGCGCCGGGGAGCTGTTTTTT. Encoded protein: CASSWTAEGAGELFF. The chain is built from TRBV10-1 and TRBJ2-2, with TRBD1 as a possible D gene (6 bases). Between the trimmed V and J ends, which lost 6 bases and 6 bases, there was a span of 17 bases. CDR3 length: 15 amino acids. Germline-derived CDR1 and CDR2 are WNHNN and SYGVQD (reference sequence).

This clonotype has more than one count but fewer than ten. The chain recombines TRBV29-1 with TRBJ1-2; a possible D gene is TRBD1 (5 bases). CDR1 and CDR2 from the germline V gene are SQVTM and ANQGSEA. The CDR3 sequence is 13 residues long. Trimming took off 7 bases at V and 2 bases at J, with 14 bases between the two ends. The CDR3 DNA sequence: TGCAGCGCTTCGATGGGACCGAACTATGGCTACACCTTC. Translating it yields CSASMGPNYGYTF.

At least ten counts were recorded for this clonotype. V gene TRBV15 combines with J gene TRBJ2-3; 12 positions match TRBD2. Trimming cost V 7 bases and J 3 bases; bases outside gene matches: 2. This CDR3 region has 14 residues. CDR1 and CDR2 from the germline V gene are LNHNV and YYDKDF (reference sequence). The CDR3 DNA is TGTGCCACCACAACTAGCGGGAGGACAGATACGCAGTATTTT. This translates into CATTTSGRTDTQYF.

This clonotype was recorded many times. The chain couples TRBV10-2 to TRBJ2-5, with a possible D match to TRBD1 (5 bases). Germline loops: CDR1 WSHSY, CDR2 SAAADI. The CDR3 loop spans 15 amino acids. Trimming left V 0 bases short and J 1 base short, with 9 bases between. The CDR3: CASSESGRLQETQYF. CDR3 DNA sequence: TGCGCCAGCAGTGAGTCGGGGCGGCTCCAAGAGACCCAGTACTTC.